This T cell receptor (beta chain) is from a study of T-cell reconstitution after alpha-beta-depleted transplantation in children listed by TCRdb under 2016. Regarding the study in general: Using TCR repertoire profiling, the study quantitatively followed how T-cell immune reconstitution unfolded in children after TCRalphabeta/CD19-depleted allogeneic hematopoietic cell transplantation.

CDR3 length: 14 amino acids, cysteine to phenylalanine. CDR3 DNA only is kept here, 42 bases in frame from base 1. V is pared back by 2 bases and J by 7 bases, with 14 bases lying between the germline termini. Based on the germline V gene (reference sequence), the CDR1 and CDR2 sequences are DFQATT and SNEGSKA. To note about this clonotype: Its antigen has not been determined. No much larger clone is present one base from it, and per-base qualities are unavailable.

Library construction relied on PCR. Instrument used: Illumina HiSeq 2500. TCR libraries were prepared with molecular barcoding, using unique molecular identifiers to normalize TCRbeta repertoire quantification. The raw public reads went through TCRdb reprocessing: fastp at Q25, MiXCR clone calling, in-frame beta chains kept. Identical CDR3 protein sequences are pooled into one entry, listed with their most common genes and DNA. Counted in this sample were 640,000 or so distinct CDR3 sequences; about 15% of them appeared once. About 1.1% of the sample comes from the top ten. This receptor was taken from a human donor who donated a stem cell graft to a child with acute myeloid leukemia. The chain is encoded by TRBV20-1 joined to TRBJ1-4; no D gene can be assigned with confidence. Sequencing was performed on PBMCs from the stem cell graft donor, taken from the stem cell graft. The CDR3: CSARQQPSGEKLFF. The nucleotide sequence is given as TGCAGTGCTAGACAGCAGCCCTCGGGTGAAAAACTGTTTTTT.